The TCR beta chain under discussion was sequenced for a study of blood T cell repertoires in COVID-19 (dated by TCRdb to 2018 to 2021). Regarding the study in general: The collaborator samples originated in the United States, Italy and Spain and spanned the acute and convalescent phases of COVID-19. The prospective study material was composed of cDNA or gDNA derived from T cells, B-cell-depleted T cells, or PBMCs. Deeply sampled blood TCRbeta repertoires from subjects exposed to, actively infected with, or recovered from COVID-19 were included in the dataset. The repertoires were made available in a free public database intended to serve as a resource for research on the immune response to SARS-CoV-2. The samples were drawn from two sources: the first 160 participants of the ongoing ImmuneRACE study, and 1,254 subjects contributed by 6 global collaborators. Sample metadata almost always included a de-identified subject ID, COVID-19 status, age in years and sex. HLA class I and class II types, where available, came from metadata supplied by the sample provider rather than from assay-based typing. General study outcomes and caveats: The quantity of clinical and demographic metadata differed by source and by participant and was supplied without curation.

On this clone: No antigen is known for it. The sample holds no much larger clone one base away, and base qualities are not on file.

TCRbeta CDR3 regions were amplified from genomic DNA using the immunoSEQ Assay, a bias-controlled multiplex PCR. From the authors' description of their analysis: The number of nucleated cells in each sample was estimated by amplification of reference gene primers within the assay. Sequence reads were collapsed and filtered to measure the absolute abundance of every unique TCRbeta CDR3 rearrangement. For each sample, productive Simpson clonality was calculated by taking the square root of Simpson's diversity index across productive rearrangements. Held by TCRdb, this immuneACCESS table contains in-frame sequences only and omits some clones. Under half of the omission traces to an unresolved V gene where checked; the cause of the rest is unknown. V, J and clone size reflect that table, while D and trimming were determined from the DNA. The sample has about 26,000 clones on record, approximately 77% of them singletons. The ten largest clonotypes hold approximately 32% of the sample.

The collaborating institutions used their own protocols to collect whole blood in K2EDTA tubes. Collaborator samples were shipped for TCRbeta analysis as frozen whole blood, isolated PBMCs, or DNA extracted from either sample type. The germline V and J ends show losses of 6 bases and 2 bases respectively, and no gene match explains 0 bases of the junction. CDR1 and CDR2 are read off the germline V gene as KGHSH and LQKENI. The CDR3 contains 13 residues, cysteine and phenylalanine counted. Left in the record is the CDR3 DNA by itself, 39 bases read in frame from the first base. The V and J segments used are TRBV18 and TRBJ1-4; 7 bases in the middle match TRBD1. The clonotype was recovered from a human donor in a cohort sampled during active COVID-19. Source material: peripheral blood. CDR3 protein: CASSGQTNEKLFF. The DNA is as follows: TGTGCCAGCTCGGGACAGACTAATGAAAAACTGTTTTTT.